Below, one T cell receptor beta chain is given with its context. Its antigen specificity is not known. Base-call qualities are not available, and no considerably larger clone is one nucleotide away. The data derive from a study of blood T cell repertoires in COVID-19 (TCRdb year 2020). Regarding the complete study: Samples from collaborators originated in the United States, Italy and Spain and spanned both the acute and convalescent phases of COVID-19. The prospective study material was composed of cDNA or gDNA derived from T cells, B-cell-depleted T cells, or PBMCs. Subjects who had been exposed to COVID-19, were actively infected with it, or had recovered from it provided the deeply sampled blood TCRbeta repertoires that made up the dataset. The repertoires were released in a freely available public database intended as a resource for research on the immune response to SARS-CoV-2. Samples came from the ongoing ImmuneRACE study (first 160 participants) plus 1,254 subjects from 6 global collaborators. Sample metadata almost always included a de-identified subject ID, COVID-19 status, age in years and sex. Where HLA class I and class II types were available, the types were taken from metadata supplied by the sample provider, not from assay-based typing.

V is cut back by 4 bases and J by 4 bases, with 6 bases in the junction unmatched. The CDR3 holds 14 amino acids from the cysteine to the phenylalanine. Only CDR3 DNA remains: 42 bases, in frame from the first base. The germline V gene specifies SGHVS as CDR1 and FQNEAQ as CDR2. The immunoSEQ Assay, a bias-controlled multiplex PCR, was used to amplify TCRbeta CDR3 regions from genomic DNA. Concerning the study's data processing: Within the assay, amplification of reference gene primers was used to estimate how many nucleated cells each sample contained. To quantify the absolute abundance of each unique TCRbeta CDR3 rearrangement, sequence reads were collapsed and filtered. For each sample, productive Simpson clonality was calculated as the square root of Simpson's diversity index across productive rearrangements. TCRdb stores this immuneACCESS table with in-frame sequences only. Part of the clones is absent; in the studies checked, under half of the shortfall reflects unresolved V genes, and no reason is known for the rest. That table supplies the V and J calls and clone size; D and trimming were determined from the DNA. Here the sample has around 200,000 clones; more than 80% occur a single time. The top ten hold 1.2% of the sample.

In the prospective study, participants were roughly 18 to 100 years old, resided in about two dozen geographic areas of the United States, and were enrolled through a virtual design. In the prospective study, cohorts were assigned on the basis of participant-reported clinical history obtained from a screening survey and a study questionnaire. ImmuneRACE Cohort 3 recovered participants were defined by two consecutive negative NP/OP PCR tests, healthcare professional clearance, or symptom resolution. Each participant in the prospective study had whole blood, serum and a nasopharyngeal or oropharyngeal swab collected by mobile phlebotomists. Prospective study participants could optionally give additional blood draws and questionnaires over a roughly 2-month period. Before DNA extraction, prospective study blood samples were shipped either frozen or at room temperature. Broad study findings and their caveats: How much clinical and demographic metadata was included differed by source and by participant, and the metadata was provided uncurated.

The receptor was derived from a man in his thirties or forties who had recovered from COVID-19. Sequenced input: PBMCs or T cells enriched from blood (not recorded which). This chain joins TRBV7-8 to TRBJ1-1; 7 central bases correspond to TRBD1. The CDR3 protein: CASSSGTASTEAFF. The DNA reads as follows: TGTGCCAGCAGCTCCGGGACAGCAAGCACTGAAGCTTTCTTT.